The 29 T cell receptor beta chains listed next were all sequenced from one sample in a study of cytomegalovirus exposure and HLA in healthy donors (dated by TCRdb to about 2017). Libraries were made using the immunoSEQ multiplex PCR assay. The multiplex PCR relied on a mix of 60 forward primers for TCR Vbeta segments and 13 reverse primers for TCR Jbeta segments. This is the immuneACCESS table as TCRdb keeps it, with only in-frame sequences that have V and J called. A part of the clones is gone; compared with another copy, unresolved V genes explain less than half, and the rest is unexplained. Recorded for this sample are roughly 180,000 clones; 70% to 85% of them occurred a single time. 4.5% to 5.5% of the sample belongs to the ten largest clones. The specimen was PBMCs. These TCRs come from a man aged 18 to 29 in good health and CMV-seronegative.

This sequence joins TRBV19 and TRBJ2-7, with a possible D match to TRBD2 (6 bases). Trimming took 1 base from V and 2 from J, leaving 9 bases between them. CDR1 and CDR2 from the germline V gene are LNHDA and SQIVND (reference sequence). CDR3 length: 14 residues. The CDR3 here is CASSIGAGTYEQYF. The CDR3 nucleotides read TGTGCCAGTAGTATAGGCGCGGGAACCTACGAGCAGTACTTC.

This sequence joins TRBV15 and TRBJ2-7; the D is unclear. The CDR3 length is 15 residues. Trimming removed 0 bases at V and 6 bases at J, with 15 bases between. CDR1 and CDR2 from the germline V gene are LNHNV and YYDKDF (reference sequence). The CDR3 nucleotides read TGTGCCACCAGCAGAGATCAGACTTCCTCGCGCGAGCAGTACTTC. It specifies CATSRDQTSSREQYF. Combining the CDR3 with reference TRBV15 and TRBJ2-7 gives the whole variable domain DAMVIQNPRYQVTQFGKPVTLSCSQTLNHNVMYWYQQKSSQAPKLLFHYYDKDFNNEADTPDNFQSRRPNTSFCFLDIRSPGLGDTAMYLCATSRDQTSSREQYFGPGTRLTVT.

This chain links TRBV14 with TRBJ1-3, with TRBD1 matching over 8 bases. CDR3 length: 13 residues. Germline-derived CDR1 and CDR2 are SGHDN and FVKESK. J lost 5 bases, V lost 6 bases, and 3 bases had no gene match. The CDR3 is CASRAGGRNTIYF. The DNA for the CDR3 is TGTGCCAGCAGAGCAGGGGGCAGAAACACCATATATTTT.

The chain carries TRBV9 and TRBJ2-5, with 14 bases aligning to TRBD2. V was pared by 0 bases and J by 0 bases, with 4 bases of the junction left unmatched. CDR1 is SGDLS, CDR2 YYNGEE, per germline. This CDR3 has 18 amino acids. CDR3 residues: CASSVGVTSGRDQETQYF. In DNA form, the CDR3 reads TGTGCCAGCAGCGTAGGGGTGACTAGCGGGAGGGACCAAGAGACCCAGTACTTC.

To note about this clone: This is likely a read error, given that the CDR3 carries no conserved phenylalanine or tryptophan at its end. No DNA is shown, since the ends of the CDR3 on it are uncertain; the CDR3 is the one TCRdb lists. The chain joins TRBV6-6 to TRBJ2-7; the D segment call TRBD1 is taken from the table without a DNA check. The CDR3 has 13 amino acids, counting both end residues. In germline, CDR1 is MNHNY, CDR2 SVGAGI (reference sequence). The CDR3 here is CASSYDRGRGPDL.

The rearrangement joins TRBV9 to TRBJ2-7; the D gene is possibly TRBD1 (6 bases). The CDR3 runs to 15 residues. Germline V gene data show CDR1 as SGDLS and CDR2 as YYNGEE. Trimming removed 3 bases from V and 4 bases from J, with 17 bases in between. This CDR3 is CASSATDSNLYEQYF. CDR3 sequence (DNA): TGTGCCAGCAGCGCGACGGACAGTAACCTTTACGAGCAGTACTTC.

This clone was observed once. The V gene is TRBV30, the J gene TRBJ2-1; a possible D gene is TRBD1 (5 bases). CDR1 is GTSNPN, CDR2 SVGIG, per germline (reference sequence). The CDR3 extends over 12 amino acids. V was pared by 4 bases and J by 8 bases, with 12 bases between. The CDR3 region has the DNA TGTGCCTGGAATCACAGGTTCGATGAGCAGTTCTTC. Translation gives CAWNHRFDEQFF.

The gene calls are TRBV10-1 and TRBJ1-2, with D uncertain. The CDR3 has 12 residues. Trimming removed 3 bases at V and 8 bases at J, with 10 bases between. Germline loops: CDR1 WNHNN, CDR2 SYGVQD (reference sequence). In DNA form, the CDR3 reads TGCGCCAGCAGTGATTTCGGGTACGGCTACACCTTC. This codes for CASSDFGYGYTF.

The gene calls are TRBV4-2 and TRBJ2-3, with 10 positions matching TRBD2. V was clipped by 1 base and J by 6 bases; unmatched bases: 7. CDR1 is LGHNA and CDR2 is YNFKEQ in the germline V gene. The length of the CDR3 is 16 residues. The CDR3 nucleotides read TGTGCCAGCAGCCAAGGTAGCGGGGGGCCGGGGGATACGCAGTATTTT. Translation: CASSQGSGGPGDTQYF.

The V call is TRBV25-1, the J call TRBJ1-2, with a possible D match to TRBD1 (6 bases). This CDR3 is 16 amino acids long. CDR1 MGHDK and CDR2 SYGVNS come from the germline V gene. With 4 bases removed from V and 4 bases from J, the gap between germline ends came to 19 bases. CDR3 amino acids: CASSGPGHPGIYGYTF. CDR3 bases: TGTGCCAGCAGTGGTCCGGGACACCCTGGAATCTATGGCTACACCTTC.

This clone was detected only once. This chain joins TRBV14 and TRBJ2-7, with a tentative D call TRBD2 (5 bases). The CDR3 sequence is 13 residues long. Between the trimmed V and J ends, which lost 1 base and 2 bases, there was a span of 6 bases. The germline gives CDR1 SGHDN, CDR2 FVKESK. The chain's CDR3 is CASSQGGPYEQYF. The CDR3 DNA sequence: TGTGCCAGCAGCCAAGGCGGGCCCTACGAGCAGTACTTC.

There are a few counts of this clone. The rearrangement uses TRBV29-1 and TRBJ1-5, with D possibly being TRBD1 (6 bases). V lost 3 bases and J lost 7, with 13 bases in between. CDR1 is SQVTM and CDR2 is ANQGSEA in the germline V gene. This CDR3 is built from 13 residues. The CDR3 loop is CSVEAGAGQPQHF. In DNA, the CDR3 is TGCAGCGTTGAGGCAGGGGCAGGGCAGCCCCAGCATTTT.

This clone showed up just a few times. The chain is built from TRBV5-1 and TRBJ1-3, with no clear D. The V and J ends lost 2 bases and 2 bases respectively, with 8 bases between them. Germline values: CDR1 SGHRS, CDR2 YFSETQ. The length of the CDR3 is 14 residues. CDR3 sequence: CASSLAEPGNTIYF. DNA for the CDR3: TGCGCCAGCAGCTTAGCGGAACCTGGAAACACCATATATTTT. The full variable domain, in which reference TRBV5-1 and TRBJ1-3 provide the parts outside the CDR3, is KAGVTQTPRYLIKTRGQQVTLSCSPISGHRSVSWYQQTPGQGLQFLFEYFSETQRNKGNFPGRFSGRQFSNSRSEMNVSTLELGDSALYLCASSLAEPGNTIYFGEGSWLTVV.

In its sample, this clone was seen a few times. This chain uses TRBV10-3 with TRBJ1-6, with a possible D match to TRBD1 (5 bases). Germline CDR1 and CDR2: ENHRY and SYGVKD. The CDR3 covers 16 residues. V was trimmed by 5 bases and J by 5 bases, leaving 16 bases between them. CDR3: CAISRFPGLNNSPLHF. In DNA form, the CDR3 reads TGTGCCATCAGTCGATTTCCAGGGTTGAATAATTCACCCCTCCACTTT.

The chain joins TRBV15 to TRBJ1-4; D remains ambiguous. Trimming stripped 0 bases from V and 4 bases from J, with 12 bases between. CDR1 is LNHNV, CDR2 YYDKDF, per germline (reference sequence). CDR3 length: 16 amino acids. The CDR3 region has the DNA TGTGCCACCAGCAGAGATCTGAGCGGAGTTAATGAAAAACTGTTTTTT. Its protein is CATSRDLSGVNEKLFF.

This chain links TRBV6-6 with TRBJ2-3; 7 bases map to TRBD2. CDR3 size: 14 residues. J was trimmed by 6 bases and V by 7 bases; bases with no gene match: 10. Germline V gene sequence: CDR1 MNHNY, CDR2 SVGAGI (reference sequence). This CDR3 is CASKGAGPPDTQYF. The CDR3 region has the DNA TGTGCCAGCAAAGGAGCGGGACCCCCCGATACGCAGTATTTT.

The chain's CDR3 is CSAQSPYEQYF. DNA of the CDR3: TGCAGTGCCCAGTCACCCTACGAGCAGTACTTC. The chain carries TRBV20-1 and TRBJ2-7; no firm D call. Germline CDR1 is DFQATT and CDR2 is SNEGSKA (reference sequence). This CDR3 comprises 11 residues. V was shortened by 6 bases and J by 2 bases, with 8 bases between the two germline ends.

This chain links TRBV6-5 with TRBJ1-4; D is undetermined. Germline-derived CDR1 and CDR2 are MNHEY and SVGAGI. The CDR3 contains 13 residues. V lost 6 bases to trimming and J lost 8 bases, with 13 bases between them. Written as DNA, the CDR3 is TGTGCCAGCAGGCAGGATAGTCGAGAAAAACTGTTTTTT. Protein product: CASRQDSREKLFF.

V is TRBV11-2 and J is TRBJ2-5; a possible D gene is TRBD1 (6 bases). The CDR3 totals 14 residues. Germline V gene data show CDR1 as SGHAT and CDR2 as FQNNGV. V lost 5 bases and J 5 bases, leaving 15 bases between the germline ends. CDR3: CASSNRVGEETQYF. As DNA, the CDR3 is TGTGCCAGCAGCAACAGGGTTGGTGAGGAGACCCAGTACTTC.

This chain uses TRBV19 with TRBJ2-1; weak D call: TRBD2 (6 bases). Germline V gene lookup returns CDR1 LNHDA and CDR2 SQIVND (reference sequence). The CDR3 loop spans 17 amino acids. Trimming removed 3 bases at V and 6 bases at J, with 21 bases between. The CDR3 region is CASSMSNTGVMRNEQFF. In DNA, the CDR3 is TGTGCCAGTAGTATGAGTAATACGGGAGTGATGCGCAATGAGCAGTTCTTC.

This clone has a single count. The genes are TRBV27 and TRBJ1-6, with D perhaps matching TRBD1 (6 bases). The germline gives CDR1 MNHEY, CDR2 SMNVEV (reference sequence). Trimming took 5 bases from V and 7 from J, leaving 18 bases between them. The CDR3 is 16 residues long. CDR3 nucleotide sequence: TGTGCCAGCAGTAGCAGAAGCGGGGGCTGGAATTCACCCCTCCACTTT. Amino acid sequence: CASSSRSGGWNSPLHF.

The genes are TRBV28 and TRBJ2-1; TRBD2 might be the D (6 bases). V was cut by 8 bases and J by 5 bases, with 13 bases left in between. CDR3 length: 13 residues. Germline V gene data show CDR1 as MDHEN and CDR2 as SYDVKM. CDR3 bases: TGTGCCAGCGTCGGAGGGGCAAACAATGAGCAGTTCTTC. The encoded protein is CASVGGANNEQFF.

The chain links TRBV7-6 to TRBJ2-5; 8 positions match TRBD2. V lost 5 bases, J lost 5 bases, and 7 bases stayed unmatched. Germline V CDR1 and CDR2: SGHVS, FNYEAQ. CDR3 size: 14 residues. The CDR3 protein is CASSGTSLSETQYF. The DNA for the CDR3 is TGTGCCAGCAGCGGGACTAGTCTGTCGGAGACCCAGTACTTC.

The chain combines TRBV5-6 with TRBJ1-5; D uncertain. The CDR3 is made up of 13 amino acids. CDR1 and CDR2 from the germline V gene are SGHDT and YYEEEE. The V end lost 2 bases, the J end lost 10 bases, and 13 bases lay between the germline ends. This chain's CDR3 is CASSFTGNDPQHF. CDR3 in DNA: TGTGCCAGCAGCTTTACGGGTAATGATCCCCAGCATTTT.

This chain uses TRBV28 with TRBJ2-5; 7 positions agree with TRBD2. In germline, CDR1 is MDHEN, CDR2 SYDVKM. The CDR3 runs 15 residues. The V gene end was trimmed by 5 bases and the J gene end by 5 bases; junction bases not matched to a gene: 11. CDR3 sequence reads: CASSPIEGRVETQYF. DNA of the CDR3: TGTGCCAGCAGTCCCATCGAGGGGAGGGTTGAGACCCAGTACTTC.

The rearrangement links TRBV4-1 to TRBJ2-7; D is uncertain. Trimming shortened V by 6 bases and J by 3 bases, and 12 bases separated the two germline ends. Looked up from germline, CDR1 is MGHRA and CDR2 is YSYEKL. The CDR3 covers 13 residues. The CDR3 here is CASSQVPDYEQYF. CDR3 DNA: TGCGCCAGCAGTCAGGTCCCGGACTACGAGCAGTACTTC.

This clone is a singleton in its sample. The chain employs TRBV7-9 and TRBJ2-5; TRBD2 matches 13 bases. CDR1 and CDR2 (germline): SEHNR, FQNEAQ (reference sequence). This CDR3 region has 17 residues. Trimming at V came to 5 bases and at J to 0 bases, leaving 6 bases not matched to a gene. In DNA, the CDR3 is TGTGCCAGCAGCCGCCAGGGACTAGCGGGATACCAAGAGACCCAGTACTTC. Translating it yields CASSRQGLAGYQETQYF.

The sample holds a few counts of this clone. DNA for the CDR3: TGCAGCGTTGAAGAAGGGACAGGGGATGAAAAACTGTTTTTT. Protein sequence: CSVEEGTGDEKLFF. The chain uses TRBV29-1 and TRBJ1-4; 10 nucleotides line up with TRBD1. The germline gives CDR1 SQVTM, CDR2 ANQGSEA. This CDR3 spans 14 amino acids. After removal of 0 bases from V and 6 bases from J, the junction contained 1 base not matched to a gene.

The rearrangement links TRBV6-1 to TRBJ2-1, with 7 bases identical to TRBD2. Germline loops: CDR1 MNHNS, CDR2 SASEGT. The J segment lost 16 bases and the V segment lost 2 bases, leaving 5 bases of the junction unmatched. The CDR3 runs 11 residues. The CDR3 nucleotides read TGTGCCAGCAGTGAAAGCGGGGTCGGATTCTTC. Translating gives CASSESGVGFF.